The present entry profiles one T cell receptor beta chain with its context. V was shortened by 5 bases and J by 4 bases, with 12 bases between the two germline ends. Germline V lookup: CDR1 SNHLY, CDR2 FYNNEI. The CDR3 covers 14 residues. This sample was taken from a study of T cells in tumors after PD-1 blockade. Overall study context: Either cemiplimab 350 mg every 2 weeks or pembrolizumab 200 mg every 3 weeks was given. Blood samples averaged around 100,000 templates (range about 23,000-260,000) and 36,536 unique clonotypes.

The method was immunoSEQ multiplex PCR; TCRdb's version includes in-frame clones alone and lacks a portion of them. The table lists around 35,000 clones, 70% to 75% of them singletons. The chain joins TRBV2 to TRBJ1-3; D unclear. This TCR derives from a human donor with basal cell carcinoma. Sequenced material: PBMCs, taken after anti-PD-1 treatment. The CDR3 protein is CASSQSNQGNTIYF. The CDR3 nucleotides are TGTGCCAGCAGTCAATCTAATCAAGGAAACACCATATATTTT.